The entry below gives a single TCR beta chain sequence along with its context. The antigen is unknown. During the collection period, no donor immune events like infections were recorded. This sample is drawn from a study of identifying expanded T cells in peripheral blood. The table came from immunoSEQ multiplex PCR; TCRdb's copy has only in-frame clones and leaves some out. The repertoire holds around 85,000 clones, with 75% to 90% as singletons. CDR1 MNHNS and CDR2 SASEGT come from the germline V gene. This CDR3 has 13 amino acids. V was cut by 3 bases and J by 8 bases, with 13 bases left in between. Study results and limitations: Variance in clone template counts between approximately 2-week samples significantly increased with total template count across all healthy donors. Technical replicates showed roughly 1.2 changed clones; two weeks about 16; four weeks 19.

V is TRBV6-1 and J is TRBJ1-2; maybe TRBD1 (6 bases). Input material: blood. The source of this sequence is a person aged 18-69 years in good health. This chain's CDR3 is CASSETGPRGYTF. The CDR3 DNA sequence: TGTGCCAGCAGTGAGACAGGCCCAAGAGGCTACACCTTC.